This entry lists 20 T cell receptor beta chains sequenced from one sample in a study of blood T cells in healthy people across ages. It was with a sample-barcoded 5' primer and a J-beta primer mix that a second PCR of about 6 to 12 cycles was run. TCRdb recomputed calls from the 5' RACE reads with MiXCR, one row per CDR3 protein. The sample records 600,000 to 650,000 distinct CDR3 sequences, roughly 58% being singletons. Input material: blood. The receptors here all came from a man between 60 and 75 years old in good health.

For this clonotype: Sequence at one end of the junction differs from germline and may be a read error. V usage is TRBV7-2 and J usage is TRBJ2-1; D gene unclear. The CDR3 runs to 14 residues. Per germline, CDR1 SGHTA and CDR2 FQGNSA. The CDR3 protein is CASSLVLGWHEQFF. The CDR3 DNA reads TGTGCCAGCAGCTTAGTTCTGGGGTGGCATGAGCAGTTTTTC.

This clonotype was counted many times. CDR3: CSVTAAGGPNIQYF. CDR3 nucleotide sequence: TGCAGCGTCACAGCAGCGGGGGGCCCAAACATTCAGTACTTC. The chain links TRBV29-1 to TRBJ2-4; TRBD2 matches 9 bases. J lost 6 bases, V lost 6 bases, and 9 bases had no gene match. CDR3 length equals 14 residues. CDR1 is SQVTM and CDR2 is ANQGSEA in the germline V gene. The full variable domain, rest sourced from reference TRBV29-1 and TRBJ2-4, is SAVISQKPSRDICQRGTSLTIQCQVDSQVTMMFWYRQQPGQSLTLIATANQGSEATYESGFVIDKFPISRPNLTFSTLTVSNMSPEDSSIYLCSVTAAGGPNIQYFGAGTRLSVL.

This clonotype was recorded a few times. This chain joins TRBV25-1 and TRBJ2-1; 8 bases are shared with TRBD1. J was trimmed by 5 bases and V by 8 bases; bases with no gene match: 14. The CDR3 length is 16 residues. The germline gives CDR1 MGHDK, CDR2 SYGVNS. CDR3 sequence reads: CASPLIAGTGDNEQFF. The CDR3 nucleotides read TGTGCCAGCCCCTTAATAGCCGGGACAGGCGACAATGAGCAGTTCTTC.

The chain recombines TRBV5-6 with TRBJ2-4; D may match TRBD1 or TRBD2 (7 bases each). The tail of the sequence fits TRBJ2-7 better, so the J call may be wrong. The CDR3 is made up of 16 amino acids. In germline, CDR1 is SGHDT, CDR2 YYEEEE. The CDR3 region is CASSLDPGGDLGEQYF. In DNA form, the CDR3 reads TGTGCCAGCAGCTTGGACCCAGGGGGGGACCTCGGCGAGCAGTACTTC.

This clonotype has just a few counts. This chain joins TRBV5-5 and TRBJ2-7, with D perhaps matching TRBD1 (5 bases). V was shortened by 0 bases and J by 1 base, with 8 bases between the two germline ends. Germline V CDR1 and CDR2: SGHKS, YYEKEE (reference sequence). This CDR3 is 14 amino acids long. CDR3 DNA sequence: TGTGCCAGCAGCTTGGTCCACAGGTCCTACGAGCAGTACTTC. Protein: CASSLVHRSYEQYF.

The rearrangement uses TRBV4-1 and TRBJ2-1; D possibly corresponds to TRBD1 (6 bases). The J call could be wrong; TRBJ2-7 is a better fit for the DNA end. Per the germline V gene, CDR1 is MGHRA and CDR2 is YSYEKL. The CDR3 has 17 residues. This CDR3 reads CASSQDVGGQWYDEQYF. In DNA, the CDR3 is TGCGCCAGCAGCCAAGATGTTGGGGGCCAGTGGTACGATGAGCAGTACTTC.

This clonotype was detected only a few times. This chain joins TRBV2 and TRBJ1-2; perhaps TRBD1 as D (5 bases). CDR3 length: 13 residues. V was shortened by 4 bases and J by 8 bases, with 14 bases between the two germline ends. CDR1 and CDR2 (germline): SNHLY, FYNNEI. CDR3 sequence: CASSVGRVDGYTF. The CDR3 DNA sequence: TGTGCCAGCAGTGTCGGCAGGGTAGACGGCTACACCTTC.

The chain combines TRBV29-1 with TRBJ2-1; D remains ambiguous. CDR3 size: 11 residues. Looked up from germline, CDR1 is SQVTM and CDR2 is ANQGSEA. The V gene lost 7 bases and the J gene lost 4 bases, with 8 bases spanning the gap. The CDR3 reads CSGVLYNEQFF. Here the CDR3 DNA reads TGCAGCGGCGTCCTGTACAATGAGCAGTTCTTC.

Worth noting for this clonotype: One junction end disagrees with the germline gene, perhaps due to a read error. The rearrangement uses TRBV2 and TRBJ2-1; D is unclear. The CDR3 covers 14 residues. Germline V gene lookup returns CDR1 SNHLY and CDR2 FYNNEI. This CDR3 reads CASREGSNYNEQFF. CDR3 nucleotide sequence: TGTGCCAGCAGGGAAGGGTCCAACTACAATGAGCAGTTCTTC.

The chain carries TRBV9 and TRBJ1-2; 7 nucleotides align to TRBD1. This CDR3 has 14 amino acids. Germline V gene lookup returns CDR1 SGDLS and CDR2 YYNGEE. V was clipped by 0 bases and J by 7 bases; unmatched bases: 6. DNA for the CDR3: TGTGCCAGCAGCGTAGAGGGGGCTGGCTGTGGCTACACCTTC. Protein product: CASSVEGAGCGYTF. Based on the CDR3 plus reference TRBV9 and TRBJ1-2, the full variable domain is DSGVTQTPKHLITATGQRVTLRCSPRSGDLSVYWYQQSLDQGLQFLIQYYNGEERAKGNILERFSAQQFPDLHSELNLSSLELGDSALYFCASSVEGAGCGYTFGSGTRLTVV.

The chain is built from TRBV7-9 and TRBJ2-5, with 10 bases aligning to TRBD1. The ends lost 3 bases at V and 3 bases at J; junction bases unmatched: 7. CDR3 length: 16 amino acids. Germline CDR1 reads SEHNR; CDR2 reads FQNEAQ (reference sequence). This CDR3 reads CASSFTIGTGEETQYF. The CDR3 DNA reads TGTGCCAGCAGCTTTACCATAGGGACAGGGGAAGAGACCCAGTACTTC.

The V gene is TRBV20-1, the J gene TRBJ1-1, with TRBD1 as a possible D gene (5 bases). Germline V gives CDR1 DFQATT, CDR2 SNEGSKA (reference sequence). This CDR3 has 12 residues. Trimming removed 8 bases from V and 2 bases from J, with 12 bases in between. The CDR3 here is CSPIQGNTEAFF. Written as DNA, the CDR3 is TGCAGTCCTATCCAGGGAAACACTGAAGCTTTCTTT.

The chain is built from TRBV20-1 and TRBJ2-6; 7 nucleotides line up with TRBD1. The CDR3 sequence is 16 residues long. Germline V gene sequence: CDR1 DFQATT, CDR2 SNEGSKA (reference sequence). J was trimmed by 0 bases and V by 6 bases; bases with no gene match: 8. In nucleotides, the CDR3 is TGCAGTGCCCCCGCGACAGGGAACTCTGGGGCCAACGTCCTGACTTTC. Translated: CSAPATGNSGANVLTF.

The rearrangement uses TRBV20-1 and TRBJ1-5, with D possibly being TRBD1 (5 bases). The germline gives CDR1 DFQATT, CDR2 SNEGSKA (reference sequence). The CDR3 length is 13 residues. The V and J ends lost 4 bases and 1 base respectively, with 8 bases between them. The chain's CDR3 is CSATGISNQPQHF. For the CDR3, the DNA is TGCAGTGCTACAGGGATAAGCAATCAGCCCCAGCATTTT.

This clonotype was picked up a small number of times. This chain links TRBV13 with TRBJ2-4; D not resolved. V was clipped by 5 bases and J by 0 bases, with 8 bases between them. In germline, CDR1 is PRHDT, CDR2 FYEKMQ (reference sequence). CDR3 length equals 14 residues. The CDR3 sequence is CASSPAAAKNIQYF. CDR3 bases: TGTGCCAGCAGCCCCGCGGCAGCCAAAAACATTCAGTACTTC. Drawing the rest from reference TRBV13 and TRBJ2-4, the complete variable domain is AAGVIQSPRHLIKEKRETATLKCYPIPRHDTVYWYQQGPGQDPQFLISFYEKMQSDKGSIPDRFSAQQFSDYHSELNMSSLELGDSALYFCASSPAAAKNIQYFGAGTRLSVL.

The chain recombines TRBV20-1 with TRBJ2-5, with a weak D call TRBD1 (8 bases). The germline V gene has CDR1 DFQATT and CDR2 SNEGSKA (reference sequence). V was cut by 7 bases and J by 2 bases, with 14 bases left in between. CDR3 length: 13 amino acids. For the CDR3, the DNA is TGCAGTGGAATACAGGGGGGGCAAGAGACCCAGTACTTC. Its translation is CSGIQGGQETQYF.

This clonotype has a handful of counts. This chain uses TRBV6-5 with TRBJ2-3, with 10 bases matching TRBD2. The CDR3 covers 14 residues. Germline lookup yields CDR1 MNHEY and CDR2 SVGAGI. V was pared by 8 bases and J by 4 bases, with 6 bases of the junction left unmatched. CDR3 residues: CASAPSGSPDTQYF. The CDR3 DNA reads TGTGCCAGCGCCCCTAGCGGGAGCCCAGATACGCAGTATTTT.

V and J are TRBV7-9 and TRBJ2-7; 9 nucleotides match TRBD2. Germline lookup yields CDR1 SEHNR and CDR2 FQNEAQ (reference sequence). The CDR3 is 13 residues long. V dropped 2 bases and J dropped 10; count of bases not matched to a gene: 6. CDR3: CASSLLAGADQYF. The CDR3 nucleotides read TGTGCCAGCAGCTTATTAGCGGGGGCAGACCAGTACTTC.

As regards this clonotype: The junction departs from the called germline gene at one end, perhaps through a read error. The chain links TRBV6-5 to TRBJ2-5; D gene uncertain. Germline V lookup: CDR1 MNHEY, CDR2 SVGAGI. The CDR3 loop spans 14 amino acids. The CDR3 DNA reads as TGTGCCAGCAGGTACTCGACTGCCGGGGAGACCCAGTACTTC. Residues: CASRYSTAGETQYF.

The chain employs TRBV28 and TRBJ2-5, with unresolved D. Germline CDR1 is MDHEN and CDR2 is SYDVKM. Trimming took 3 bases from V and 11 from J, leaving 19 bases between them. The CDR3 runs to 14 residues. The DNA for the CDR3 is TGTGCCAGCAGTTTGGCGGCAGGAGTGGGAAAGCAGTACTTC. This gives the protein CASSLAAGVGKQYF.